The sequence of this T cell receptor beta chain was determined in a study of Graves' ophthalmopathy and Graves' hyperthyroidism (dated by TCRdb to the late 2010s). Notes on the research overall: Peripheral blood was collected at initial diagnosis, prior to any treatment. The study used TCR beta repertoire signatures to distinguish Graves' ophthalmopathy from Graves' hyperthyroidism and to predict progression to ophthalmopathy. In total, approximately 140 blood samples were TCR-sequenced: around 42 ophthalmopathy, roughly 80 hyperthyroidism and approximately 17 hyperthyroidism-to-ophthalmopathy patients. A discovery set of 90 to 100 patients (under 45 ophthalmopathy, 55 to 65 stable hyperthyroidism) was enrolled to explore V-J signatures distinguishing ophthalmopathy from hyperthyroidism. The independent validation cohort included 18 to 20 hyperthyroidism patients plus 17 patients who later progressed from hyperthyroidism to ophthalmopathy. In six hyperthyroidism patients, the T-cell repertoire of thyroid tissue was compared with the T-cell repertoire of blood. Following sample collection, hyperthyroidism patients were given methimazole at a starting dose of 30 mg daily, and ophthalmopathy patients were given high-dose intravenous methylprednisolone. The 85 to 100 discovery patients were divided at random into training and test sets in a 7:3 ratio. Summary of the overall study and its limitations: Most of the expanded thyroid clonotypes with a frequency above 0.001 were also detected in blood, and it was suggested that the thyroid immune response may be reflected by blood repertoires. In validation, the model predicted ophthalmopathy progression with over 60% sensitivity and 72% to 80% specificity; eleven to twelve predicted patients were CT-confirmed with GO in a median of 6.5 months. Ophthalmopathy was separated from stable hyperthyroidism by the 13-signature model with around 89% sensitivity and about 81% specificity in cross-validation and with 80%/75% in the test set. Sample size was not statistically predetermined, and group allocation was not concealed from the investigators.

Comment on this clonotype: Its antigen remains undetermined. No base quality information exists; no much larger clone differs at one position.

For repertoire sequencing, TCR beta CDR3 regions were amplified from RNA transcripts. The first round of RT-PCR was done with HTBI primers and the Qiagen OneStep RT-PCR kit, and was followed by a second round of multiplex PCR, then size selection and purification. The libraries underwent paired-end sequencing with 100 bp reads on an Illumina HiSeq2000. Turning to the authors' computational methods: SOAPnuke was used for read processing, and reads with adapters, uncalled bases, a mean Phred below 15, or no exact constant-primer or identifier match were discarded. COPE v1.2.5 was used to merge high-quality paired reads. Unique nucleotide sequences were defined as clonotypes and aligned to IMGT TRB V, D and J references using MiTCR v1.1. The analysis was limited to V-J combinations with a frequency above 0.0001, which together covered 99.2% of the repertoires. A TCR clonal expansion and chaos score per V-J combination was defined as the ratio of F50 clonal expansion to chaos observed in the TCRdist matrix. Welch's t-statistics and random forest were used to reduce features to about a dozen V-J combinations, which were fed into a naive Bayes classifier. The Morisita-Horn index was used to measure how similar the thyroid and blood repertoires were. In TCRdb, the public reads were trimmed at Q25 with fastp and aligned with MiXCR, with productive beta chains retained. Each entry is one CDR3 protein sequence, shown with its most common DNA and genes. TCRdb, not the original authors, processed these V and J calls. The sample data list roughly 500,000 distinct CDR3 sequences, and over 13% of these were observed just once. The ten largest clones take up approximately 9.8% of the sample.

Trimming costs V 0 bases and J 2 bases, and their ends lie 11 bases apart. From a lookup of the germline V gene, CDR1 and CDR2 are KGHSH and LQKENI. The CDR3 sequence holds 15 residues, the cysteine and phenylalanine included. The only DNA kept is the CDR3, 45 bases in frame from the first base. Ophthalmopathy patients had moderately to severely active disease, Clinical Activity Score of at least 3, NOSPECS grade of at least 4, and disease duration under 3 months. Patients were excluded if they had other autoimmune diseases, uncontrolled infections, pregnancy or lactation. Clinical symptoms, serum thyroxine, TRAb, thyroid ultrasound and orbital computed tomography formed the basis of the diagnosis. Ficoll-Paque density gradient centrifugation was used to isolate PBMCs from around 10 ml of fresh peripheral blood. Total RNA was extracted using Trizol reagent, and RNA quality was checked on an Agilent 2100 Bioanalyzer.

This clonotype was sampled from a woman aged 25 to 45 with Graves' ophthalmopathy. Donor details come from another sample of the same person, matched by shared clones. The chain uses TRBV18 and TRBJ2-7, with the D gene not clear enough to name. Sequenced: blood. Here the CDR3 is given as CASSPPQNGPYEQYF. At the DNA level, the sequence is TGTGCCAGCTCACCACCTCAGAACGGGCCCTACGAGCAGTACTTC. When the CDR3 is completed using the reference TRBV18 and TRBJ2-7 genes on either side, the full variable domain is NAGVMQNPRHLVRRRGQEARLRCSPMKGHSHVYWYRQLPEEGLKFMVYLQKENIIDESGMPKERFSAEFPKEGPSILRIQQVVRGDSAAYFCASSPPQNGPYEQYFGPGTRLTVT.